This TCR beta chain was recovered during a study of radiotherapy plus CTLA-4 blockade in lung cancer. Regarding the study as a whole: How blood T cell clones changed early, along with interferon-beta, reportedly forecast response best. Radiotherapy was combined with ipilimumab, and tumor-derived TCR clones then expanded in blood.

With regard to this clone: Its antigen is undetermined.

Some clones are missing from TCRdb's copy, which holds only in-frame ones; the method was immunoSEQ multiplex PCR. The sample has tens of thousands of clones, nearly 90% seen once. Germline CDR1 MNHEY, CDR2 SMNVEV (reference sequence). V shed 7 bases, J shed 8 bases, and the junction held 11 bases outside the gene matches. The CDR3 extends over 14 amino acids. J is TRBJ1-2 and V is TRBV27; 9 bases match TRBD1. The sample consisted of peripheral blood, taken from a patient treated with radiotherapy plus ipilimumab. This clonotype originated in a human donor with non-small cell lung cancer whose response to radiotherapy plus ipilimumab could not be evaluated. The CDR3 spells CASTITGGSGGYTF. The CDR3 DNA sequence: TGTGCCAGCACCATAACAGGGGGCTCGGGGGGCTACACCTTC.